The T cell receptor (beta chain) under discussion was sequenced for a study of molecular identifiers for immune sequencing clone quantification. Study results and caveats: Beyond 20 RNA copies, clones held over 99% of effector molecules, compared with under 1% in naive cells.

The CDR3 loop spans 11 amino acids. Trimming removed 6 bases from V and 8 bases from J; junction bases left unmatched: 5. The germline gives CDR1 DFQATT, CDR2 SNEGSKA (reference sequence). One entry per CDR3 protein, called by TCRdb with MiXCR from the PCR reads. The table shows just over 35,000 distinct CDR3 sequences, with about 18% occurring only once. The authors sorted naive CD8 T cells as CD8+CD4-CCR7+CD45RA+. This clonotype occurred many times. As yet, its antigen is unknown. J is TRBJ1-2 and V is TRBV20-1, with 8 bases fitting TRBD1. This clonotype originated in a human donor in good health. Some libraries in this study had Jurkat cell RNA spiked in. Sequencing input: naive CD8+ T cells from blood, with Jurkat cell RNA spiked in. As to subset: FACS-sorted CD8+CD4-CCR7+CD45RA+ naive T cells. CDR3 protein: CSALPGGGYTF. In nucleotides, the CDR3 is TGCAGTGCCCTCCCAGGGGGCGGCTACACCTTC.